These 23 T cell receptor beta chains were sequenced from one sample in a study of cytomegalovirus exposure and HLA in healthy donors. The assay was immunoSEQ multiplex PCR, and TCRdb's table has in-frame clones only and misses some. The sample has 65,000 to 95,000 clones, 93% seen once. The sample comprised PBMCs. Receptor source: a woman aged 25 to 39 in good health and CMV-seronegative.

The J gene is TRBJ2-1, the V gene TRBV6-1, with 7 positions matching TRBD2. Germline values: CDR1 MNHNS, CDR2 SASEGT. V shed 2 bases and J 4 bases; nucleotides not matched to a gene: 8. The CDR3 loop spans 16 amino acids. The CDR3 DNA reads TGTGCCAGCAGTGAACAAGCAGCGGGAACGTACAATGAGCAGTTCTTC. As protein: CASSEQAAGTYNEQFF.

V usage is TRBV30 and J usage is TRBJ1-2; 7 nucleotides align to TRBD1. The CDR3 contains 15 residues. Germline V gene data show CDR1 as GTSNPN and CDR2 as SVGIG (reference sequence). The V segment lost 0 bases and the J segment 7 bases; nucleotides outside the gene matches: 11. For the CDR3, the DNA is TGTGCCTGGAGTGTTTATCTCGACAGGGTAGCTGGCTACACCTTC. As protein: CAWSVYLDRVAGYTF.

This sequence joins TRBV29-1 and TRBJ1-2, with 7 bases matching TRBD1. V lost 1 base, J lost 5 bases, and 1 base stayed unmatched. The CDR3 consists of 12 residues. Germline CDR1 and CDR2: SQVTM and ANQGSEA. The CDR3 loop is CSVEVQGYGYTF. In DNA form, the CDR3 reads TGCAGCGTTGAAGTACAGGGGTATGGCTACACCTTC. The variable domain in full, completed from reference TRBV29-1 and TRBJ1-2, reads SAVISQKPSRDICQRGTSLTIQCQVDSQVTMMFWYRQQPGQSLTLIATANQGSEATYESGFVIDKFPISRPNLTFSTLTVSNMSPEDSSIYLCSVEVQGYGYTFGSGTRLTVV.

The chain carries TRBV7-2 and TRBJ1-2, with D unclear. Germline V gives CDR1 SGHTA, CDR2 FQGNSA. V lost 5 bases and J 2 bases, leaving 9 bases between the germline ends. The CDR3 runs 13 residues. For the CDR3, the DNA is TGTGCCAGCAGCATCGACTGGAACTATGGCTACACCTTC. Translating it yields CASSIDWNYGYTF.

CDR3 in DNA: TGCGCCAGCAGCCCCGGCCTAGCGGGGGCTTCCTACGAGCAGTACTTC. Translating gives CASSPGLAGASYEQYF. This chain uses TRBV5-1 with TRBJ2-7; 10 bases are shared with TRBD2. CDR3 size: 16 residues. In germline, CDR1 is SGHRS, CDR2 YFSETQ. V lost 4 bases and J lost 1; bases outside the gene matches: 8.

This chain uses TRBV7-3 with TRBJ1-2; 9 bases agree with TRBD1. This CDR3 contains 15 residues. Germline CDR1 is SGHTA and CDR2 is FQGTGA. J was trimmed by 5 bases and V by 5 bases; bases with no gene match: 9. The CDR3 spells CASSTSGTGLYGYTF. CDR3 in DNA: TGTGCCAGCAGCACCTCCGGGACAGGGTTATATGGCTACACCTTC.

The chain joins TRBV28 to TRBJ2-5, with D possibly being TRBD2 (5 bases). Germline lookup yields CDR1 MDHEN and CDR2 SYDVKM. Trimming removed 7 bases at V and 5 bases at J, with 14 bases between. The CDR3 runs 13 residues. CDR3: CASTRTSWETQYF. In nucleotides, the CDR3 is TGTGCCAGCACAAGGACTTCATGGGAGACCCAGTACTTC. Full variable domain (remainder filled in from reference TRBV28 and TRBJ2-5): DVKVTQSSRYLVKRTGEKVFLECVQDMDHENMFWYRQDPGLGLRLIYFSYDVKMKEKGDIPEGYSVSREKKERFSLILESASTNQTSMYLCASTRTSWETQYFGPGTRLLVL.

The rearrangement joins TRBV7-8 to TRBJ1-1; TRBD1 agrees at 8 bases. V was pared by 8 bases and J by 5 bases, with 4 bases of the junction left unmatched. The germline CDR1 and CDR2 sequences are SGHVS and FQNEAQ. This CDR3 has 12 residues. CDR3 sequence reads: CASADRGTEAFF. CDR3 sequence (DNA): TGTGCCAGCGCCGACAGGGGAACTGAAGCTTTCTTT.

The V call is TRBV5-1, the J call TRBJ1-1; 7 bases agree with TRBD1. The CDR3 has 14 amino acids. V shed 0 bases, J shed 6 bases, and the junction held 5 bases outside the gene matches. Germline CDR1 reads SGHRS; CDR2 reads YFSETQ. In DNA, the CDR3 is TGCGCCAGCAGCTTGGTACAGGGGCAAGCTGAAGCTTTCTTT. Translation: CASSLVQGQAEAFF.

V is TRBV27 and J is TRBJ2-7, with D possibly being TRBD1 (5 bases). V dropped 6 bases and J dropped 6 bases, with 21 bases sitting between them. The CDR3 spans 15 residues. Germline loops: CDR1 MNHEY, CDR2 SMNVEV (reference sequence). CDR3 region: CASRARRTNLREQYF. Here the CDR3 DNA reads TGTGCCAGCAGAGCGCGTCGGACAAATTTGCGCGAGCAGTACTTC.

V gene TRBV2 combines with J gene TRBJ1-1; D may be TRBD1 (5 bases). Germline V gene lookup returns CDR1 SNHLY and CDR2 FYNNEI. CDR3 length: 12 residues. V was cut by 1 base and J by 8 bases, with 8 bases left in between. For the CDR3, the DNA is TGTGCCAGCAGTGAAGAAGACAGCGAAGCTTTCTTT. Protein: CASSEEDSEAFF. The variable domain in full, with the rest retrieved from reference TRBV2 and TRBJ1-1, is EPEVTQTPSHQVTQMGQEVILRCVPISNHLYFYWYRQILGQKVEFLVSFYNNEISEKSEIFDDQFSVERPDGSNFTLKIRSTKLEDSAMYFCASSEEDSEAFFGQGTRLTVV.

Only a few counts were recorded for this clone. The genes are TRBV4-2 and TRBJ2-2; no clear D gene. This CDR3 contains 13 residues. Germline loops: CDR1 LGHNA, CDR2 YNFKEQ. V was pared by 4 bases and J by 7 bases, with 10 bases between. CDR3 coding DNA: TGTGCCAGCAGCCCGCCGAGGTGCGGGGAGCTGTTTTTT. Protein sequence: CASSPPRCGELFF.

This chain links TRBV5-6 with TRBJ2-1; tentative D call: TRBD2 (5 bases). The CDR3 spans 14 residues. Trimming removed 2 bases at V and 7 bases at J, with 13 bases between. Germline V gene sequence: CDR1 SGHDT, CDR2 YYEEEE. The CDR3 protein is CASSFFGSGNEQFF. The CDR3 bases are TGTGCCAGCAGCTTTTTTGGCTCGGGGAATGAGCAGTTCTTC.

The CDR3 loop is CASSLESGRREEQYF. CDR3 sequence (DNA): TGCGCCAGCAGCTTGGAGTCCGGCCGTAGGGAGGAGCAGTACTTC. This chain uses TRBV5-1 with TRBJ2-7; D possibly corresponds to TRBD2 (5 bases). Germline V gene data show CDR1 as SGHRS and CDR2 as YFSETQ. The CDR3 runs to 15 residues. Trimming removed 0 bases at V and 7 bases at J, with 17 bases between.

V is TRBV4-2 and J is TRBJ1-2, with TRBD1 matching 8 bases. Per germline, CDR1 LGHNA and CDR2 YNFKEQ. The V gene end was trimmed by 3 bases and the J gene end by 0 bases; junction bases not matched to a gene: 6. The CDR3 loop spans 16 amino acids. CDR3: CASSQGRDRTNYGYTF. CDR3 coding DNA: TGTGCCAGCAGCCAGGGGAGGGACAGGACTAACTATGGCTACACCTTC.

The chain links TRBV2 to TRBJ1-4, with D possibly being TRBD1 (6 bases). The germline V and J ends were trimmed by 4 bases and 6 bases, with 18 bases remaining between them. CDR1 SNHLY and CDR2 FYNNEI come from the germline V gene. The CDR3 runs to 16 residues. In DNA, the CDR3 is TGTGCCAGCAGTGGATTGGGACACTTCAGGGATGAAAAACTGTTTTTT. Translating gives CASSGLGHFRDEKLFF.

J is TRBJ2-7 and V is TRBV19; 10 nucleotides agree with TRBD2. This CDR3 region has 16 residues. CDR1 is LNHDA, CDR2 SQIVND, per germline (reference sequence). The ends lost 1 base at V and 3 bases at J; junction bases unmatched: 6. CDR3 in DNA: TGTGCCAGTAGTATAGTCCCGACTAGCGGGTACTACGAGCAGTACTTC. Encoded protein: CASSIVPTSGYYEQYF.

The V call is TRBV6-4, the J call TRBJ2-2; TRBD1 matches 7 bases. The CDR3 length is 15 residues. Germline lookup yields CDR1 MRHNA and CDR2 SNTAGT. V lost 5 bases, J lost 5 bases, and 8 bases stayed unmatched. CDR3 nucleotide sequence: TGTGCCAGCAGTCTCCGACAGGGATTAACCGGGGAGCTGTTTTTT. This codes for CASSLRQGLTGELFF.

The J gene is TRBJ2-1, the V gene TRBV7-9; 9 bases agree with TRBD1. The CDR3 loop spans 16 amino acids. The trim removed 6 bases at V and 4 bases at J, leaving 10 bases unmatched. The V gene's germline CDR1 is SEHNR and CDR2 FQNEAQ (reference sequence). CDR3 bases: TGTGCCAGCAGGCGTCAAACCGGGACAGGGTACAATGAGCAGTTCTTC. Its translation: CASRRQTGTGYNEQFF.

The gene calls are TRBV12-5 and TRBJ1-2; D remains unclear. Germline V gene data show CDR1 as LGHNT and CDR2 as FRNRAP. Trimming took 0 bases from V and 0 from J, leaving 8 bases between them. The CDR3 contains 15 residues. The CDR3 coding sequence is TGTGCTAGTGGTTTGGTCGGGGAGACTAACTATGGCTACACCTTC. It translates to CASGLVGETNYGYTF.

The rearrangement uses TRBV2 and TRBJ1-5; D possibly corresponds to TRBD1 (5 bases). V lost 4 bases and J lost 9, with 7 bases in between. The CDR3 runs to 11 residues. Germline V CDR1 and CDR2: SNHLY, FYNNEI. DNA of the CDR3: TGTGCCAGCAGTGTGGGGGGGCCCCAGCATTTT. Translating it yields CASSVGGPQHF.

The chain uses TRBV30 and TRBJ2-1; 11 bases align to TRBD2. Germline lookup yields CDR1 GTSNPN and CDR2 SVGIG (reference sequence). CDR3 length: 14 amino acids. J was trimmed by 7 bases and V by 4 bases; bases with no gene match: 6. The CDR3 reads CAWNSGRAENEQFF. The CDR3 nucleotides read TGTGCCTGGAATAGCGGGAGGGCCGAAAATGAGCAGTTCTTC.

The V gene is TRBV18, the J gene TRBJ2-1; D perhaps matches TRBD2 (5 bases). This CDR3 spans 14 amino acids. V was pared by 2 bases and J by 0 bases, with 5 bases between. Germline V gene lookup returns CDR1 KGHSH and CDR2 LQKENI. The CDR3 loop reads CASSPGSSYNEQFF. The CDR3 nucleotides are TGTGCCAGCTCACCAGGGAGCTCCTACAATGAGCAGTTCTTC.